This T cell receptor (beta chain) was documented in a study of metastatic and nonmetastatic thyroid tumors. Via MiXCR, TCRdb re-called the PCR reads. This sample yields 15,000 to 20,000 clones, of which around a third are seen a single time; roughly 20% belongs to the top ten. This clone was counted ten times or more. Its antigen is as yet unknown. Study conclusions and caveats: Malignant tumors reportedly showed significantly higher TCR beta diversity than benign nodules in both blood and tumor.

No treatment had been given to any patient before thyroid surgery. The TCR was taken from a female donor with papillary thyroid cancer or a benign thyroid nodule (not recorded which). Some clones in this sample may be carry-over from other donors' samples. The sequencing sample was made of adjacent normal tissue.

This CDR3 is CSARDLGRENIQYF. The CDR3 nucleotides read TGCAGTGCTAGAGATCTTGGCAGGGAGAACATTCAGTACTTC. V gene TRBV20-1 combines with J gene TRBJ2-4; D may match TRBD1 or TRBD2 (5 bases each). The CDR3 spans 14 residues. V was trimmed by 0 bases and J by 7 bases, leaving 13 bases between them. CDR1 is DFQATT and CDR2 is SNEGSKA in the germline V gene (reference sequence).